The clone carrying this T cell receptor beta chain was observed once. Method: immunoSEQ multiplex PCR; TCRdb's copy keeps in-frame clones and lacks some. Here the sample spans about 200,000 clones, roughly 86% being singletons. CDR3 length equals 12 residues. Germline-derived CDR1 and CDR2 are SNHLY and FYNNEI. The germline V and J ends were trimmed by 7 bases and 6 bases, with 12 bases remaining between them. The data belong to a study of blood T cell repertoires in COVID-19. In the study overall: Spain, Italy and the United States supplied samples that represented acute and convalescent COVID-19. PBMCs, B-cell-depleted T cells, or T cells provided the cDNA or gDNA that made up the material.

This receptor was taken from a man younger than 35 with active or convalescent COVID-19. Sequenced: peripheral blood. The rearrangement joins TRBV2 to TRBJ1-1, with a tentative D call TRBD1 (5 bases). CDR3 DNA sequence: TGTGCCAGCACGGGGGGGGTTGCTGAAGCTTTCTTT. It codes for CASTGGVAEAFF.